This T cell receptor (beta chain) was recorded in a study of identical twins. The study's findings and limits: Insertions ran lower in abundant cord blood beta clonotypes, though not in memory repertoires. Analyses based on zero insertions could be partly confounded by invariant MAIT and iNKT cells. Where out-of-frame alpha sequences were twin-shared, they showed excess low generation probability.

The CDR3 has 14 amino acids. The V end lost 0 bases, the J end lost 6 bases, and 15 bases lay between the germline ends. Germline V CDR1 and CDR2: DFQATT, SNEGSKA (reference sequence). TCRdb recomputed calls from the 5' RACE reads with MiXCR, one row per CDR3 protein. Here the sample spans 300,000 to 400,000 distinct CDR3 sequences, 10% to 15% being singletons. The sample holds a few counts of this clonotype. The antigen is unknown. The sample also formed part of further work on yellow fever vaccine responses in identical twins.

The chain couples TRBV20-1 to TRBJ2-7; D is possibly TRBD1 or TRBD2 (6 bases each). The TCR was taken from a young woman in good health. Material for sequencing was CD8+ T cells sorted from blood. CDR3 nucleotides: TGCAGTGCTAGAGATATTGATGGAGGGGGCGAGCAGTACTTC. Translation gives CSARDIDGGGEQYF.